The 2 T cell receptor beta chains given below trace back to one sample, sequenced in a study of blood T cell repertoires in COVID-19. Assay used: immunoSEQ multiplex PCR; TCRdb lists only in-frame clones, some missing. The sample yields 120,000 to 150,000 clones, around 76% seen once. The specimen sequenced was peripheral blood. The receptors stem from a man in his sixties with acute or convalescent COVID-19.

The chain combines TRBV19 with TRBJ1-2; D is unclear. The CDR3 loop spans 14 amino acids. Trimming took 1 base from V and 8 from J, leaving 14 bases between them. CDR1 is LNHDA and CDR2 is SQIVND in the germline V gene (reference sequence). The CDR3 region has the DNA TGTGCCAGTAGTATAGTGAACAGCCTGCGAGGCTACACCTTC. Amino acids: CASSIVNSLRGYTF.

A word on this clone: Distinct nucleotide sequences in the sample also encode this CDR3. This sequence joins TRBV10-1 and TRBJ2-1; weak D call: TRBD1 (6 bases). Trimming cost V 3 bases and J 0 bases, with 9 bases left between them. This CDR3 spans 15 amino acids. The germline gives CDR1 WNHNN, CDR2 SYGVQD (reference sequence). The CDR3 nucleotides read TGCGCCAGCAGTGAAGGGGGAAGCTCCTACAATGAGCAGTTCTTC. Amino acid sequence: CASSEGGSSYNEQFF.